This passage covers 31 T cell receptor beta chains from one sample sequenced in a study of human T cells and chemical hapten exposure. Someone pulled total RNA out of unfractionated whole blood. TCRdb recomputed calls from the 5' RACE reads with MiXCR, one row per CDR3 protein. The sample holds 95,000 to 120,000 distinct CDR3 sequences; roughly 18% are singletons and the top ten take around 3%. These receptor sequences come from a human donor in good health.

The V and J genes are TRBV27 and TRBJ2-2; D remains unclear. This CDR3 is built from 15 residues. Looked up from germline, CDR1 is MNHEY and CDR2 is SMNVEV (reference sequence). V lost 8 bases, J lost 0 bases, and 13 bases lay in between. For the CDR3, the DNA is TGTGCCAGCGCCTTACTTGGGACGAACACCGGGGAGCTGTTTTTT. This gives the protein CASALLGTNTGELFF.

This chain uses TRBV5-4 with TRBJ2-1, with 13 bases identical to TRBD2. The CDR3 length is 17 residues. Trimming cost V 1 base and J 6 bases; bases outside gene matches: 7. Germline V gene sequence: CDR1 SGHNT, CDR2 YYREEE (reference sequence). The CDR3 loop is CASSLTGLAGKSNEQFF. The CDR3 DNA reads as TGTGCCAGCAGCTTGACGGGACTAGCGGGGAAGTCCAATGAGCAGTTCTTC.

V and J are TRBV29-1 and TRBJ2-1, with 9 bases matching TRBD2. CDR3 length: 13 amino acids. Germline V lookup: CDR1 SQVTM, CDR2 ANQGSEA. V shed 7 bases, J shed 0 bases, and the junction held 1 base outside the gene matches. As DNA, the CDR3 is TGCAGCGATAGCGGGAGCTCCTACAATGAGCAGTTCTTC. Encoded protein: CSDSGSSYNEQFF.

This clonotype was detected only a few times. The genes are TRBV5-1 and TRBJ1-1, with a weak D call TRBD1 (5 bases). The CDR3 length is 14 residues. V was trimmed by 0 bases and J by 5 bases, leaving 11 bases between them. Germline V gene lookup returns CDR1 SGHRS and CDR2 YFSETQ. The CDR3 loop reads CASSLVAGRTEAFF. In DNA, the CDR3 is TGCGCCAGCAGCTTGGTGGCAGGGAGGACTGAAGCTTTCTTT.

The rearrangement links TRBV9 to TRBJ2-7; a possible D gene is TRBD1 (6 bases). The CDR3 has 14 amino acids. Trimming cost V 0 bases and J 3 bases, with 10 bases left between them. The germline gives CDR1 SGDLS, CDR2 YYNGEE. The CDR3 region has the DNA TGTGCCAGCAGCGTAGGGGACACCAGCTACGAGCAGTACTTC. This encodes CASSVGDTSYEQYF.

This CDR3 reads CASSFGGAQYF. CDR3 in DNA: TGTGCCAGCAGTTTTGGGGGGGCCCAGTACTTC. V and J are TRBV28 and TRBJ2-5, with 7 bases aligning to TRBD2. Germline-derived CDR1 and CDR2 are MDHEN and SYDVKM. The ends lost 3 bases at V and 9 bases at J; junction bases unmatched: 1. The CDR3 totals 11 residues.

V is TRBV2 and J is TRBJ2-7; 13 nucleotides align to TRBD2. The CDR3 is 16 residues long. After removal of 8 bases from V and 6 bases from J, the junction contained 13 bases not matched to a gene. Germline loops: CDR1 SNHLY, CDR2 FYNNEI. The CDR3 spells CASPSQGLAGAREQYF. CDR3 DNA sequence: TGTGCCAGCCCCTCCCAAGGACTAGCGGGAGCACGCGAGCAGTACTTC. The full variable domain, completed using reference TRBV2 and TRBJ2-7, is EPEVTQTPSHQVTQMGQEVILRCVPISNHLYFYWYRQILGQKVEFLVSFYNNEISEKSEIFDDQFSVERPDGSNFTLKIRSTKLEDSAMYFCASPSQGLAGAREQYFGPGTRLTVT.

This clonotype was seen a handful of times. The chain joins TRBV10-3 to TRBJ2-3; 12 bases map to TRBD2. CDR3 length: 14 amino acids. The germline CDR1 and CDR2 sequences are ENHRY and SYGVKD. The V gene end was trimmed by 9 bases and the J gene end by 3 bases; junction bases not matched to a gene: 4. CDR3: CAMSLAGGTDTQYF. CDR3 nucleotide sequence: TGTGCCATGTCACTAGCGGGGGGTACAGATACGCAGTATTTT.

The chain combines TRBV4-1 with TRBJ2-7, with D tentatively TRBD2 (5 bases). The CDR3 totals 15 residues. Between the trimmed V and J ends, which lost 0 bases and 7 bases, there was a span of 16 bases. Germline CDR1 MGHRA, CDR2 YSYEKL. CDR3 amino acids: CASSQDVGSRVEQYF. CDR3 nucleotides: TGCGCCAGCAGCCAAGACGTTGGCTCGAGGGTTGAGCAGTACTTC.

The V and J genes are TRBV28 and TRBJ2-3; the D gene is possibly TRBD1 (5 bases). V was clipped by 3 bases and J by 4 bases, with 8 bases between them. Germline CDR1 reads MDHEN; CDR2 reads SYDVKM. CDR3 size: 13 residues. The CDR3 here is CASSFGAADTQYF. In DNA form, the CDR3 reads TGTGCCAGCAGTTTTGGGGCAGCAGATACGCAGTATTTT.

V and J are TRBV15 and TRBJ1-1, with D hard to call. Germline CDR1 and CDR2: LNHNV and YYDKDF (reference sequence). The CDR3 loop spans 13 amino acids. Trimming stripped 3 bases from V and 0 bases from J, with 5 bases between. The CDR3 DNA sequence: TGTGCCACCAGCAGTAATTTGAACACTGAAGCTTTCTTT. Protein product: CATSSNLNTEAFF.

This clonotype was seen repeatedly, ten times or more. The rearrangement joins TRBV10-3 to TRBJ1-2; TRBD1 is a possible D gene (6 bases). V lost 8 bases, J lost 1 base, and 14 bases lay in between. Germline-derived CDR1 and CDR2 are ENHRY and SYGVKD. CDR3 length: 14 amino acids. Here the CDR3 reads CAIARDKINYGYTF. DNA for the CDR3: TGTGCCATCGCTCGGGACAAGATTAACTATGGCTACACCTTC.

The chain combines TRBV5-1 with TRBJ2-7, with TRBD1 matching 8 bases. The CDR3 totals 15 residues. With V trimmed by 0 bases and J by 5 bases, 7 bases remained unmatched. Germline CDR1 reads SGHRS; CDR2 reads YFSETQ. CDR3 region: CASSLVPGQEDEQYF. The CDR3, as DNA: TGCGCCAGCAGCTTGGTCCCGGGACAGGAGGACGAGCAGTACTTC. The variable domain in full, completed from reference TRBV5-1 and TRBJ2-7, reads KAGVTQTPRYLIKTRGQQVTLSCSPISGHRSVSWYQQTPGQGLQFLFEYFSETQRNKGNFPGRFSGRQFSNSRSEMNVSTLELGDSALYLCASSLVPGQEDEQYFGPGTRLTVT.

The rearrangement links TRBV6-1 to TRBJ1-1; tentatively, D is TRBD1 (5 bases). The germline CDR1 and CDR2 sequences are MNHNS and SASEGT. This CDR3 has 16 residues. V was pared by 7 bases and J by 5 bases, with 23 bases between. The CDR3 is CASTYHTLGGFTEAFF. CDR3 DNA sequence: TGTGCCAGCACCTACCACACTTTGGGGGGTTTTACTGAAGCTTTCTTT.

This rearrangement joins TRBV4-1 to TRBJ2-6, with TRBD1 identical over 7 bases. With 2 bases clipped from V and 3 bases from J, the junction kept 10 bases outside the gene matches. This CDR3 comprises 18 residues. The V gene's germline CDR1 is MGHRA and CDR2 YSYEKL. The CDR3 loop is CASSQPGVQGSGANVLTF. In DNA form, the CDR3 reads TGCGCCAGCAGCCAACCTGGGGTACAGGGGAGTGGGGCCAACGTCCTGACTTTC.

Only a few counts were recorded for this clonotype. This chain connects TRBV5-1 to TRBJ1-4; D may be TRBD1 (5 bases). V was clipped by 1 base and J by 4 bases, with 8 bases between them. There are 14 residues in the CDR3. From germline, CDR1 is SGHRS and CDR2 YFSETQ. CDR3 nucleotides: TGCGCCAGCAGCTTGCAGGGTTATAATGAAAAACTGTTTTTT. Protein sequence: CASSLQGYNEKLFF.

The chain recombines TRBV18 with TRBJ1-1, with a weak D call TRBD1 (6 bases). This CDR3 has 14 residues. CDR1 and CDR2 (germline): KGHSH, LQKENI. Trimming removed 1 base from V and 4 bases from J, with 10 bases in between. DNA of the CDR3: TGTGCCAGCTCACCACAGGGGGTGGGCACTGAAGCTTTCTTT. It specifies CASSPQGVGTEAFF.

This clonotype was counted between two and nine times. The chain couples TRBV28 to TRBJ2-1; 9 nucleotides align to TRBD1. Germline CDR1 is MDHEN and CDR2 is SYDVKM. J was trimmed by 8 bases and V by 10 bases; bases with no gene match: 12. The CDR3 is made up of 14 amino acids. CDR3 residues: CATDVRTGVDEQFF. The DNA of the CDR3 is TGTGCCACTGACGTGCGGACAGGGGTCGATGAGCAGTTCTTC.

Turning to this clonotype: The junction shows a germline mismatch at one end, possibly a read error. The rearrangement joins TRBV5-6 to TRBJ1-1; the D gene is possibly TRBD1 (6 bases). Germline CDR1 SGHDT, CDR2 YYEEEE. This CDR3 has 14 amino acids. The CDR3 loop reads CASSLKSVRWGATF. The CDR3 coding sequence is TGTGCCAGCAGCTTGAAGTCGGTGCGGTGGGGGGCAACGTTT.

This clonotype came up a few times. This chain uses TRBV5-1 with TRBJ2-3, with D perhaps being TRBD1 or TRBD2 (7 bases each). This CDR3 has 15 amino acids. Germline V gives CDR1 SGHRS, CDR2 YFSETQ. Trimming stripped 4 bases from V and 0 bases from J, with 12 bases between. CDR3 residues: CASSPGGGSTDTQYF. The DNA of the CDR3 is TGCGCCAGCAGCCCAGGGGGAGGGAGCACAGATACGCAGTATTTT.

V is TRBV20-1 and J is TRBJ2-1; 12 bases fit TRBD2. The CDR3 covers 15 residues. The germline V gene has CDR1 DFQATT and CDR2 SNEGSKA (reference sequence). The trim removed 3 bases at V and 6 bases at J, leaving 6 bases unmatched. The CDR3 DNA is TGCAGTGCTAGGGCTAGCGGGAGGGCCAGCAATGAGCAGTTCTTC. This gives the protein CSARASGRASNEQFF.

In this sample, this clonotype turned up a few times. V gene TRBV11-2 combines with J gene TRBJ2-5; D gene ambiguous. Trimming removed 4 bases from V and 8 bases from J, with 8 bases in between. The V gene's germline CDR1 is SGHAT and CDR2 FQNNGV. This CDR3 comprises 11 residues. Here the CDR3 reads CASSSLETQYF. The DNA for the CDR3 is TGTGCCAGCAGCTCCTTGGAAACCCAGTACTTC.

The chain has TRBV4-1 and TRBJ1-6, with 10 bases that match TRBD1. Trimming took 2 bases from V and 6 from J; bases not matched to a gene: 7. Germline-derived CDR1 and CDR2 are MGHRA and YSYEKL. The CDR3 length is 17 residues. DNA of the CDR3: TGCGCCAGCAGCCAACCTAGACAGGGGGCGCGTAATTCACCCCTCCACTTT. Protein product: CASSQPRQGARNSPLHF.

V is TRBV3-1 and J is TRBJ1-1; the D is unclear. V was trimmed by 2 bases and J by 1 base, leaving 5 bases between them. Germline V lookup: CDR1 LGHDT, CDR2 YNNKEL (reference sequence). The CDR3 is 13 amino acids. The CDR3 nucleotides read TGTGCCAGCAGCCAAAGGCGGAACACTGAAGCTTTCTTT. Its translation: CASSQRRNTEAFF.

The gene calls are TRBV7-6 and TRBJ2-1; TRBD1 agrees at 7 bases. The J segment lost 2 bases and the V segment lost 5 bases, leaving 6 bases of the junction unmatched. Germline V gene lookup returns CDR1 SGHVS and CDR2 FNYEAQ. This CDR3 spans 15 amino acids. The CDR3, as DNA: TGTGCCAGCAGCCCGAAGACAGGGCCCTACAATGAGCAGTTCTTC. Protein sequence: CASSPKTGPYNEQFF. Full variable domain (missing parts from reference TRBV7-6 and TRBJ2-1): GAGVSQSPRYKVTKRGQDVALRCDPISGHVSLYWYRQALGQGPEFLTYFNYEAQQDKSGLPNDRFSAERPEGSISTLTIQRTEQRDSAMYRCASSPKTGPYNEQFFGPGTRLTVL.

The chain recombines TRBV4-2 with TRBJ2-3; 10 nucleotides line up with TRBD2. CDR3 size: 19 residues. Per the germline V gene, CDR1 is LGHNA and CDR2 is YNFKEQ. V shed 0 bases and J 1 base; nucleotides not matched to a gene: 10. CDR3 sequence (DNA): TGTGCCAGCAGCCAAGAGGCGCTAGCGGGAGTAGGTCGCACAGATACGCAGTATTTT. Its protein is CASSQEALAGVGRTDTQYF.

The CDR3 here is CASSSLTQGSSYNEQFF. CDR3 sequence (DNA): TGTGCCAGCAGTTCTTTAACTCAGGGGAGCTCCTACAATGAGCAGTTCTTC. V and J are TRBV28 and TRBJ2-1; the D gene is possibly TRBD1 (6 bases). The CDR3 spans 17 residues. CDR1 and CDR2 (germline): MDHEN, SYDVKM. V was pared by 4 bases and J by 0 bases, with 16 bases between.

This clonotype was seen a handful of times. This chain joins TRBV28 and TRBJ2-7; unclear D gene. V lost 6 bases and J 3 bases, leaving 6 bases between the germline ends. This CDR3 is built from 11 residues. Germline V CDR1 and CDR2: MDHEN, SYDVKM. CDR3 DNA sequence: TGTGCCAGCAGGACATTCTACGAGCAGTACTTC. Translated, it gives CASRTFYEQYF.

This sequence joins TRBV29-1 and TRBJ2-1; 7 bases line up with TRBD2. V shed 6 bases and J 4 bases; nucleotides not matched to a gene: 12. The germline V gene has CDR1 SQVTM and CDR2 ANQGSEA. The CDR3 length is 15 residues. In DNA form, the CDR3 reads TGCAGCGTAAGTGATCCTAGCGGATTTTACAATGAGCAGTTCTTC. It encodes CSVSDPSGFYNEQFF.

This chain uses TRBV5-1 with TRBJ2-7; no definite D call. The CDR3 covers 14 residues. Deletions cut 5 bases from V and 2 bases from J, with 14 bases between. Per the germline V gene, CDR1 is SGHRS and CDR2 is YFSETQ. The CDR3 DNA follows: TGCGCCAGCAGTCCCCAGCCTCCCACCTACGAGCAGTACTTC. Its protein is CASSPQPPTYEQYF.

This sequence joins TRBV6-5 and TRBJ1-6, with 7 bases matching TRBD1. Germline values: CDR1 MNHEY, CDR2 SVGAGI. The length of the CDR3 is 20 residues. With V trimmed by 6 bases and J by 7 bases, 24 bases remained unmatched. This CDR3 reads CASSLRVQGFMRDNNSPLHF. The CDR3 DNA reads TGTGCCAGCAGCCTAAGGGTACAGGGGTTTATGAGGGACAACAATTCACCCCTCCACTTT.